The 7 T cell receptor beta chains reported below all come from one sample, sequenced in a study of beta chain features in type 1 diabetes. Isolated RNA was reverse transcribed in full, so expressed TCRB transcripts were sequenced. Measured with immunoSEQ multiplex PCR; TCRdb has only the in-frame clones, and not every one. The sample shows hundreds of thousands of clones, approximately 70% of them seen only once. The sample consisted of naive CD4+ T cells from blood. These receptors all stem from a man aged 30-40 years in good health.

This clone has a handful of counts. The same CDR3 is also encoded by other DNA sequences in this sample. CDR3 loop: CSVGGSNQPQHF. Written as DNA, the CDR3 is TGCAGCGTTGGAGGGAGCAATCAGCCCCAGCATTTT. This chain connects TRBV29-1 to TRBJ1-5; D is uncertain. CDR3 length: 12 amino acids. Germline V CDR1 and CDR2: SQVTM, ANQGSEA. Trimming shortened V by 4 bases and J by 1 base, and 5 bases separated the two germline ends.

The CDR3 reads CASRKIRDRGAFF. The CDR3 coding sequence is TGTGCCAGCAGAAAAATCCGGGACAGGGGCGCTTTCTTT. V is TRBV28 and J is TRBJ1-1; TRBD1 aligns across 10 bases. Germline V gene lookup returns CDR1 MDHEN and CDR2 SYDVKM. V lost 6 bases and J lost 11; bases outside the gene matches: 9. This CDR3 comprises 13 residues.

The V gene is TRBV7-2, the J gene TRBJ2-3, with D unresolved. Germline V lookup: CDR1 SGHTA, CDR2 FQGNSA. The germline V and J ends were trimmed by 4 bases and 4 bases, with 3 bases remaining between them. This CDR3 is built from 11 residues. CDR3 nucleotide sequence: TGTGCCAGCAGCTACGCAGATACGCAGTATTTT. Translation: CASSYADTQYF.

The chain links TRBV29-1 to TRBJ2-1, with 9 bases aligning to TRBD2. Germline V gene sequence: CDR1 SQVTM, CDR2 ANQGSEA. This CDR3 is 18 amino acids long. The J segment lost 1 base and the V segment lost 7 bases, leaving 17 bases of the junction unmatched. CDR3 region: CSARAELLAGLSYNEQFF. CDR3 coding DNA: TGCAGCGCCCGGGCCGAATTACTAGCGGGCCTTTCCTACAATGAGCAGTTCTTC.

This chain links TRBV27 with TRBJ2-1, with 7 bases aligning to TRBD2. Germline V gives CDR1 MNHEY, CDR2 SMNVEV (reference sequence). The CDR3 loop spans 19 amino acids. The J segment lost 3 bases and the V segment lost 3 bases, leaving 17 bases of the junction unmatched. CDR3 amino acids: CASSFGSWYETSSYNEQFF. The CDR3 nucleotides are TGTGCCAGCAGTTTTGGAAGCTGGTACGAGACTAGCAGCTACAATGAGCAGTTCTTC.

The genes are TRBV2 and TRBJ1-2, with unresolved D. The germline V gene has CDR1 SNHLY and CDR2 FYNNEI. CDR3 length: 12 residues. Trimming removed 0 bases from V and 4 bases from J, with 3 bases in between. The CDR3 protein is CASSEASYGYTF. Here the CDR3 DNA reads TGTGCCAGCAGTGAAGCTAGCTATGGCTACACCTTC.

The chain couples TRBV4-2 to TRBJ2-4, with D possibly matching TRBD2 (6 bases). This CDR3 is built from 14 residues. CDR1 LGHNA and CDR2 YNFKEQ come from the germline V gene. Trimming pared 4 bases from V and 3 bases from J, leaving 10 bases between. The CDR3 DNA reads as TGTGCCAGCAGCCCGGGGGTCGGCAAAAACATTCAGTACTTC. This gives the protein CASSPGVGKNIQYF.